This T cell receptor (beta chain) was profiled in a study of T cell changes during pregnancy in multiple sclerosis. CDR1 is LNHDA, CDR2 SQIVND, per germline (reference sequence). The CDR3 is 14 amino acids. With 4 bases clipped from V and 5 bases from J, the junction kept 5 bases outside the gene matches. The repertoire was sequenced with immunoSEQ multiplex PCR; TCRdb's copy has only in-frame clones and lacks some. The table has about 59,000 clones, around 94% seen once. The starting material was CD8+ T cells from peripheral blood mononuclear cells, obtained after pregnancy. This receptor was taken from a female donor with multiple sclerosis, enrolled in a pregnancy study. V gene TRBV19 combines with J gene TRBJ2-1; 7 nucleotides line up with TRBD2. The CDR3 DNA is TGTGCCAGTAGTACTAGCGGAGCCAACAATGAGCAGTTCTTC. Amino acid sequence: CASSTSGANNEQFF.